The 31 T cell receptor beta chains in this list originate from one sample, sequenced in a study of identifying expanded T cells in peripheral blood (dated 2019 in TCRdb). The protocol used for the library was the immunoSEQ multiplex PCR assay. This is the immuneACCESS table as TCRdb keeps it, with only in-frame sequences that have V and J called. A part of the clones is gone; compared with another copy, unresolved V genes explain less than half, and the rest is unexplained. Present in this sample are 81,000 or so clones, 84% of which were seen just once. The ten largest clonotypes hold roughly a fifth of the sample. Sequences were obtained from blood. Receptor source: a person aged 18 to 75 in good health.

The rearrangement joins TRBV21-1 to TRBJ2-7; the table gives TRBD1 as D, unverified against the DNA. TRBV21-1 is labeled a pseudogene. The CDR3 spans 15 residues. In DNA, the CDR3 is TGTGCCAGCCACGGGGGACAGGGGGGTTCCTACGAGCAGTACTTC. It translates to CASHGGQGGSYEQYF.

This clone was seen more than once but under ten times. This chain joins TRBV19 and TRBJ2-6; weak D call: TRBD1 (5 bases). CDR1 is LNHDA, CDR2 SQIVND, per germline (reference sequence). This CDR3 is 13 amino acids long. The CDR3 nucleotides read TGTGCTAGCCAGGGCTCCTGGGCCAACGTCCTGACTTTC. Translating gives CASQGSWANVLTF.

CDR3 nucleotides: TGTGCCAGCAGCTTAAGGTCGTCTAGCACAGATACGCAGTATTTT. Translating gives CASSLRSSSTDTQYF. The chain combines TRBV7-2 with TRBJ2-3, with D unresolved. This CDR3 is built from 15 residues. Germline lookup yields CDR1 SGHTA and CDR2 FQGNSA. Deletions cut 2 bases from V and 0 bases from J, with 9 bases between.

The genes are TRBV28 and TRBJ1-1, with unresolved D. Germline V CDR1 and CDR2: MDHEN, SYDVKM. The CDR3 totals 12 residues. V lost 9 bases and J 4 bases, leaving 12 bases between the germline ends. CDR3 bases: TGTGCCAGTCTTGAAAGGCCCACTGAAGCTTTCTTT. It specifies CASLERPTEAFF.

The chain recombines TRBV6-1 with TRBJ1-6; D is perhaps TRBD1 (5 bases). Germline V gives CDR1 MNHNS, CDR2 SASEGT. Trimming shortened V by 9 bases and J by 5 bases, and 11 bases separated the two germline ends. The CDR3 is 13 amino acids. CDR3 bases: TGTGCCAGTGGGACCGCTGATAATTCACCCCTCCACTTT. Its protein product is CASGTADNSPLHF.

The chain joins TRBV7-9 to TRBJ2-3, with D tentatively TRBD2 (5 bases). The V gene lost 1 base and the J gene lost 0 bases, with 8 bases spanning the gap. The CDR3 has 15 residues. Germline CDR1 is SEHNR and CDR2 is FQNEAQ (reference sequence). The CDR3 spells CASSLERTSTDTQYF. CDR3 bases: TGTGCCAGCAGCTTAGAAAGGACTAGCACAGATACGCAGTATTTT. The whole variable domain, filled in from reference TRBV7-9 and TRBJ2-3, reads DTGVSQNPRHKITKRGQNVTFRCDPISEHNRLYWYRQTLGQGPEFLTYFQNEAQLEKSRLLSDRFSAERPKGSFSTLEIQRTEQGDSAMYLCASSLERTSTDTQYFGPGTRLTVL.

The chain recombines TRBV7-9 with TRBJ1-1; D is undetermined. V lost 2 bases and J 3 bases, leaving 7 bases between the germline ends. Germline CDR1 reads SEHNR; CDR2 reads FQNEAQ (reference sequence). CDR3 length equals 13 residues. The CDR3 spells CASSLPTYTEAFF. The CDR3 nucleotides are TGTGCCAGCAGCTTACCTACATACACTGAAGCTTTCTTT. The whole variable domain, filled in from reference TRBV7-9 and TRBJ1-1, reads DTGVSQNPRHKITKRGQNVTFRCDPISEHNRLYWYRQTLGQGPEFLTYFQNEAQLEKSRLLSDRFSAERPKGSFSTLEIQRTEQGDSAMYLCASSLPTYTEAFFGQGTRLTVV.

This sequence joins TRBV7-9 and TRBJ1-5; D ambiguous. V lost 7 bases, J lost 0 bases, and 7 bases lay in between. The CDR3 sequence is 13 residues long. Germline CDR1 reads SEHNR; CDR2 reads FQNEAQ (reference sequence). The CDR3 coding sequence is TGTGCCAGCACCCCAGATAGCAATCAGCCCCAGCATTTT. Translated, it gives CASTPDSNQPQHF. The full variable domain, its missing parts supplied by reference TRBV7-9 and TRBJ1-5, is DTGVSQNPRHKITKRGQNVTFRCDPISEHNRLYWYRQTLGQGPEFLTYFQNEAQLEKSRLLSDRFSAERPKGSFSTLEIQRTEQGDSAMYLCASTPDSNQPQHFGDGTRLSIL.

The chain is built from TRBV7-3 and TRBJ2-2; D gene unclear. Germline V gene data show CDR1 as SGHTA and CDR2 as FQGTGA. There are 13 residues in the CDR3. Trimming removed 2 bases from V and 1 base from J, with 2 bases in between. The CDR3 DNA reads TGTGCCAGCAGCTTAGGGAACACCGGGGAGCTGTTTTTT. Its translation is CASSLGNTGELFF. Drawing the rest from reference TRBV7-3 and TRBJ2-2, the complete variable domain is GAGVSQTPSNKVTEKGKYVELRCDPISGHTALYWYRQSLGQGPEFLIYFQGTGAADDSGLPNDRFFAVRPEGSVSTLKIQRTERGDSAVYLCASSLGNTGELFFGEGSRLTVL.

V gene TRBV13 combines with J gene TRBJ2-5, with a weak D call TRBD2 (5 bases). Trimming pared 3 bases from V and 5 bases from J, leaving 10 bases between. The CDR3 contains 13 residues. Germline CDR1 and CDR2: PRHDT and FYEKMQ (reference sequence). The CDR3, as DNA: TGTGCCAGCAGCTTTCGATCGGGGGAGACCCAGTACTTC. Its translation is CASSFRSGETQYF. Complete variable domain (other parts from reference TRBV13 and TRBJ2-5): AAGVIQSPRHLIKEKRETATLKCYPIPRHDTVYWYQQGPGQDPQFLISFYEKMQSDKGSIPDRFSAQQFSDYHSELNMSSLELGDSALYFCASSFRSGETQYFGPGTRLLVL.

The V and J genes are TRBV6-5 and TRBJ2-7; D is possibly TRBD1 (6 bases). Germline values: CDR1 MNHEY, CDR2 SVGAGI. The CDR3 spans 15 residues. The V end lost 2 bases, the J end lost 3 bases, and 14 bases lay between the germline ends. The CDR3 DNA reads as TGTGCCAGCAGTTACCCCGGGACACCCGACTACGAGCAGTACTTC. Amino acids: CASSYPGTPDYEQYF.

This clone was found a few times. The chain has TRBV9 and TRBJ2-3; TRBD1 agrees at 8 bases. The V gene's germline CDR1 is SGDLS and CDR2 YYNGEE. V lost 4 bases to trimming and J lost 3 bases; unmatched junction nucleotides: 10. The CDR3 sequence is 16 residues long. CDR3 region: CASSPRTGTYTDTQYF. The CDR3 DNA follows: TGTGCCAGCAGCCCGCGGACAGGGACATATACAGATACGCAGTATTTT.

The V call is TRBV30, the J call TRBJ1-5; the D is unclear. Germline-derived CDR1 and CDR2 are GTSNPN and SVGIG (reference sequence). V lost 3 bases and J 3 bases, leaving 9 bases between the germline ends. This CDR3 has 13 amino acids. CDR3 region: CAWSGTDNQPQHF. The CDR3 DNA sequence: TGTGCCTGGAGCGGAACAGACAATCAGCCCCAGCATTTT. Variable domain in full (rest from reference TRBV30 and TRBJ1-5): SQTIHQWPATLVQPVGSPLSLECTVEGTSNPNLYWYRQAAGRGLQLLFYSVGIGQISSEVPQNLSASRPQDRQFILSSKKLLLSDSGFYLCAWSGTDNQPQHFGDGTRLSIL.

The chain joins TRBV15 to TRBJ1-2, with no clear D. V dropped 3 bases and J dropped 0 bases, with 11 bases sitting between them. This CDR3 has 15 residues. CDR1 is LNHNV and CDR2 is YYDKDF in the germline V gene (reference sequence). Here the CDR3 DNA reads TGTGCCACCAGCAGGCGTAGGGAATCTAACTATGGCTACACCTTC. As protein: CATSRRRESNYGYTF.

This sequence joins TRBV4-3 and TRBJ1-6; TRBD1 is a possible D gene (5 bases). This CDR3 is built from 16 residues. In germline, CDR1 is LGHNA, CDR2 YSLEER. Trimming shortened V by 0 bases and J by 9 bases, and 15 bases separated the two germline ends. The DNA for the CDR3 is TGCGCCAGCAGCCAAGACACAGGTCTAGAGGGTTCACCCCTCCACTTT. This sequence encodes CASSQDTGLEGSPLHF.

The rearrangement joins TRBV28 to TRBJ1-1; possibly TRBD1 for D (5 bases). The germline V gene encodes CDR1 MDHEN and CDR2 SYDVKM. Deletions cut 1 base from V and 11 bases from J, with 14 bases between. CDR3 length equals 13 residues. DNA of the CDR3: TGTGCCAGCAGTTTATTAGGGACCGACGAGGCTTTCTTT. This sequence encodes CASSLLGTDEAFF.

The chain employs TRBV11-2 and TRBJ1-5, with D unresolved. Germline CDR1 is SGHAT and CDR2 is FQNNGV. V was shortened by 5 bases and J by 5 bases, with 13 bases between the two germline ends. This CDR3 region has 14 residues. The CDR3 DNA sequence: TGTGCCAGCAGCGGCGGGTCGAGGGATCAGCCCCAGCATTTT. Translated, it gives CASSGGSRDQPQHF.

The rearrangement links TRBV18 to TRBJ2-7; TRBD1 matches at 7 bases. The length of the CDR3 is 14 residues. J gave up 2 bases and V 4 bases, and 5 bases lay outside the gene matches. In germline, CDR1 is KGHSH, CDR2 LQKENI. The CDR3 bases are TGTGCCAGCTCACGCCGGGACAGAGCCTACGAGCAGTACTTC. It specifies CASSRRDRAYEQYF.

The chain couples TRBV7-2 to TRBJ2-1, with a weak D call TRBD1 (5 bases). The V and J ends lost 0 bases and 0 bases respectively, with 9 bases between them. The CDR3 is 16 amino acids. Germline CDR1 and CDR2: SGHTA and FQGNSA. The CDR3 is CASSLAGASSYNEQFF. The CDR3 DNA is TGTGCCAGCAGCTTAGCAGGGGCGTCCTCCTACAATGAGCAGTTCTTC.

The rearrangement links TRBV19 to TRBJ1-1; D call uncertain. The CDR3 consists of 16 residues. The germline V and J ends were trimmed by 3 bases and 10 bases, with 24 bases remaining between them. Germline V gives CDR1 LNHDA, CDR2 SQIVND (reference sequence). CDR3 sequence reads: CASSMRSEGTNPGAFF. In DNA, the CDR3 is TGTGCCAGTAGTATGAGGTCGGAGGGCACCAACCCCGGAGCTTTCTTT.

The CDR3 spells CASSQYTGDLDYGYTF. DNA of the CDR3: TGCGCCAGCAGCCAATATACAGGGGATTTGGACTATGGCTACACCTTC. The rearrangement links TRBV4-3 to TRBJ1-2, with 7 bases lining up with TRBD1. Germline V CDR1 and CDR2: LGHNA, YSLEER. V dropped 2 bases and J dropped 3; count of bases not matched to a gene: 9. This CDR3 spans 16 amino acids.

V usage is TRBV19 and J usage is TRBJ1-5; D gene uncertain. The germline gives CDR1 LNHDA, CDR2 SQIVND (reference sequence). Between the trimmed V and J ends, which lost 2 bases and 1 base, there was a span of 9 bases. CDR3 length: 15 residues. The DNA of the CDR3 is TGTGCCAGTAGTATAACGAGGATGAGCAATCAGCCCCAGCATTTT. It encodes CASSITRMSNQPQHF.

This rearrangement joins TRBV9 to TRBJ2-7; no reliable D call. V shed 0 bases and J shed 2 bases, with 9 bases lying between them. This CDR3 region has 14 residues. Germline V CDR1 and CDR2: SGDLS, YYNGEE. The CDR3 region is CASSVVDGPYEQYF. CDR3 DNA sequence: TGTGCCAGCAGCGTAGTAGACGGTCCCTACGAGCAGTACTTC.

CDR3 region: CASSGAGLAGSSYNEQFF. CDR3 bases: TGTGCCAGCAGTGGGGCGGGGCTAGCTGGGAGCTCCTACAATGAGCAGTTCTTC. The V and J genes are TRBV28 and TRBJ2-1; the D gene is possibly TRBD2 (6 bases). Trimming stripped 5 bases from V and 0 bases from J, with 20 bases between. Germline assignment: CDR1 MDHEN and CDR2 SYDVKM. The CDR3 contains 18 residues.

The rearrangement links TRBV7-8 to TRBJ2-3, with D hard to call. Germline CDR1 is SGHVS and CDR2 is FQNEAQ. The ends were cut back, 3 bases at V and 0 bases at J, with 7 bases in the middle. The CDR3 contains 14 residues. The CDR3 DNA reads as TGTGCCAGCAGCTTTACCGCTAGCACAGATACGCAGTATTTT. Its translation is CASSFTASTDTQYF.

This clone appeared a few times. The chain couples TRBV9 to TRBJ1-1, with D unresolved. Per germline, CDR1 SGDLS and CDR2 YYNGEE. This CDR3 is 13 amino acids long. V shed 1 base and J shed 4 bases, with 8 bases lying between them. The CDR3 reads CASSVNPGTEAFF. CDR3 bases: TGTGCCAGCAGCGTAAATCCAGGCACTGAAGCTTTCTTT.

The gene calls are TRBV30 and TRBJ2-2; D remains ambiguous. Germline V CDR1 and CDR2: GTSNPN, SVGIG (reference sequence). Trimming left V 3 bases short and J 5 bases short, with 13 bases between. The CDR3 covers 14 residues. CDR3 region: CAWRPSPVTGELFF. DNA of the CDR3: TGTGCCTGGAGACCTTCCCCTGTAACCGGGGAGCTGTTTTTT.

The rearrangement uses TRBV6-4 and TRBJ2-7; D might be TRBD2 (6 bases). This CDR3 spans 13 amino acids. In germline, CDR1 is MRHNA, CDR2 SNTAGT. Trimming took 7 bases from V and 2 from J, leaving 12 bases between them. As DNA, the CDR3 is TGTGCCAGCATATCCAAGCGGGCCTACGAGCAGTACTTC. Its protein product is CASISKRAYEQYF.

The V call is TRBV29-1, the J call TRBJ2-7; 11 bases are shared with TRBD2. V lost 3 bases to trimming and J lost 3 bases; unmatched junction nucleotides: 1. The CDR3 has 13 amino acids. Germline V gives CDR1 SQVTM, CDR2 ANQGSEA. The CDR3 bases are TGCAGCGTTGACGGGACTAGCGGCTACGAGCAGTACTTC. Translated, it gives CSVDGTSGYEQYF.

V gene TRBV5-5 combines with J gene TRBJ1-2, with D unresolved. Germline V gene sequence: CDR1 SGHKS, CDR2 YYEKEE (reference sequence). This CDR3 region has 15 residues. The V end lost 1 base, the J end lost 1 base, and 11 bases lay between the germline ends. CDR3 coding DNA: TGTGCCAGCAGCTTGTTTCTAAGGAATAACTATGGCTACACCTTC. It codes for CASSLFLRNNYGYTF. Combining the CDR3 with reference TRBV5-5 and TRBJ1-2 gives the whole variable domain DAGVTQSPTHLIKTRGQQVTLRCSPISGHKSVSWYQQVLGQGPQFIFQYYEKEERGRGNFPDRFSARQFPNYSSELNVNALLLGDSALYLCASSLFLRNNYGYTFGSGTRLTVV.

This chain connects TRBV6-6 to TRBJ1-1; D possibly corresponds to TRBD1 (6 bases). The CDR3 is 14 amino acids. V shed 7 bases and J shed 6 bases, with 18 bases lying between them. Germline CDR1 MNHNY, CDR2 SVGAGI (reference sequence). The CDR3 sequence: CASIINRDSPEAFF. The CDR3 DNA is TGTGCCAGCATTATTAACAGGGACTCCCCTGAAGCTTTCTTT.